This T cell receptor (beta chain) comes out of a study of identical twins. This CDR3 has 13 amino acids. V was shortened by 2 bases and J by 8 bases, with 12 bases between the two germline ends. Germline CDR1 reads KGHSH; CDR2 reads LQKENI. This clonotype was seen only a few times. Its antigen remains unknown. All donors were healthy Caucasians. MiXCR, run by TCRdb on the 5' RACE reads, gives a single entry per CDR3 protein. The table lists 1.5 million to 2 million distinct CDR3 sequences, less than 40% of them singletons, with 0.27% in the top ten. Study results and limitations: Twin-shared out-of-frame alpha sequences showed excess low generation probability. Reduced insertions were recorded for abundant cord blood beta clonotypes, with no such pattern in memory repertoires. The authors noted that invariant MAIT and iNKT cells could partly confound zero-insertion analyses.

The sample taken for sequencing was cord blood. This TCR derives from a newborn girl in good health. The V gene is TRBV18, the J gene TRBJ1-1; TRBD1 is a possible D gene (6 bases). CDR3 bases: TGTGCCAGCTCACCAAGCGGACAGCTCGAAGCTTTCTTT. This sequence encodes CASSPSGQLEAFF.